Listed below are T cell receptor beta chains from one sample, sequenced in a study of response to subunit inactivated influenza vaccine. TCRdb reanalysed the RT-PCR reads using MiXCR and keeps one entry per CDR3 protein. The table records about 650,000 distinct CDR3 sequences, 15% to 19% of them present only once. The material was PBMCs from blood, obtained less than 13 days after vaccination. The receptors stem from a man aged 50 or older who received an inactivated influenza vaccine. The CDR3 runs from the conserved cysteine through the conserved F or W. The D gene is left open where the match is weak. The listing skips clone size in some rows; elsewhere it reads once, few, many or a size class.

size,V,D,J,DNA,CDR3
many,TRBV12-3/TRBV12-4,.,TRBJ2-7,TGTGCCAGCAGTTTCGTAGGATACGAGCAGTACTTC,CASSFVGYEQYF
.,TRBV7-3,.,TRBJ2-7,TGTGCCAGCAGCTTAACAGCCAGCGGAGGGTCCGAGCAGTACTTC,CASSLTASGGSEQYF
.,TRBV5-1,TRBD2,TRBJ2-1,TGCGCCAGCTGGGGACTAGCGGGGGCCAACAATGAGCAGTTCTTC,CASWGLAGANNEQFF
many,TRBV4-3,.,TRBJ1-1,TGCGCCAGCAGCCCCGCCCCGAGTGATGCTGAAGCTTTCTTT,CASSPAPSDAEAFF
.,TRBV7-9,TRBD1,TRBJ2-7,TGTGCCAGCAGCCCGGGACAGGGTCGAGAGCAGTACTTC,CASSPGQGREQYF
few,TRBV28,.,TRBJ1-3,TGTGCCAGCAGTTTAGGGTGGGGTAAGGGGCTGTCTGGAAACACCATATATTTT,CASSLGWGKGLSGNTIYF
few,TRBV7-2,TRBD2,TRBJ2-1,TGTGCCAGCAGCTCTCGGGGGGGGCCTGACAATGAGCAGTTCTTC,CASSSRGGPDNEQFF
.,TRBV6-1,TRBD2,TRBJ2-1,TGTGCCAGCAGTAAACCGGGACTAACCACCTACAATGAGCAGTTCTTC,CASSKPGLTTYNEQFF
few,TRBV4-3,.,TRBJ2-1,TGCGCCAGCAGCCCGGGGGGCGGGTACTACAATGAGCAGTTCTTC,CASSPGGGYYNEQFF
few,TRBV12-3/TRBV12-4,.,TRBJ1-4,TGTGCCAGCAGTTTATCGAGGGGGACTAATGAAAAACTGTTTTTT,CASSLSRGTNEKLFF
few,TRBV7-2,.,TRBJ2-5,TGTGCCAGCAGCGAACGACGGGAGTATGAGACCCAGTACTTC,CASSERREYETQYF
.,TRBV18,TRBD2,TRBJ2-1,TGTGCCAGCTCAGCTAGACTAGCGGCCTACAATGAGCAGTTCTTC,CASSARLAAYNEQFF
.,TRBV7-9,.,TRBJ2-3,TGTGCCAGCAGCTTAGATAGTGTTCAGGATACGCAGTATTTT,CASSLDSVQDTQYF
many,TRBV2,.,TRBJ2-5,TGTGCCAGCAGTGAGGGCAGACTAACAGTCCAAGAGACCCAGTACTTC,CASSEGRLTVQETQYF
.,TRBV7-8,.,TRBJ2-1,TGTGCCAGCAGCTTAGGAGGTGGTTTCTACAATGAGCAGTTCTTC,CASSLGGGFYNEQFF
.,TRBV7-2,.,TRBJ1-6,TGTGCCAGCAGCAAGCGCGCCGTTAGTAATTCACCCCTCCACTTT,CASSKRAVSNSPLHF
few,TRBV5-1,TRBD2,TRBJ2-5,TGCGCCAGCAGCAGAACTAGCGGGGCTCCGGGAGAGACCCAGTACTTC,CASSRTSGAPGETQYF
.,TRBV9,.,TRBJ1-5,TGTGCCAGCAGCCCCAGCTTAGATCAGCCCCAGCATTTT,CASSPSLDQPQHF
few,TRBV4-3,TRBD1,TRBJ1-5,TGCGCCAGCAGCCAAGTGTTACAGGGGGGACAGCCCCAGCATTTT,CASSQVLQGGQPQHF
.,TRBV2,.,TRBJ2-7,TGTGCCAGCAGTGAGTACAGGCCCTACGAGCAGTACTTC,CASSEYRPYEQYF
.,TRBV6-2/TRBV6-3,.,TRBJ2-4,TGTGCCAGCAGTTACGGAAACATTCAGTACTTC,CASSYGNIQYF
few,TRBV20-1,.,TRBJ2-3,TGCAGTGCTAGAGATGTTCTGCGGACCACAGATACGCAGTATTTT,CSARDVLRTTDTQYF
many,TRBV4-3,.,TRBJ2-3,TGCGCCAGCAGCCTAAGTCCCACATCGAGCACAGATACGCAGTATTTT,CASSLSPTSSTDTQYF
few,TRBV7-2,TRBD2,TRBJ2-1,TGTGCCAGCAGCGGCTCTTGGGGGGTAGCGGGAGTAAATGAGCAGTTCTTC,CASSGSWGVAGVNEQFF
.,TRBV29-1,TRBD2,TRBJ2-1,TGCAGCGCCCGGAGCGGGGTAGGGGAGCAGTTCTTC,CSARSGVGEQFF
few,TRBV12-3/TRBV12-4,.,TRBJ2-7,TGTGCCAGCAGTTCCTCTACGTCCTACGAGCAGTACTTC,CASSSSTSYEQYF
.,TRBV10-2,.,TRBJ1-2,TGCGCCAGCAGGGATAACTATGGCTACACCTTC,CASRDNYGYTF
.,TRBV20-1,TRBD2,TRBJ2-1,TGCAGTGCTAGAGAAGTTGGGGGGGTCTCCTACAATGAGCAGTTCTTC,CSAREVGGVSYNEQFF
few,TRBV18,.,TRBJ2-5,TGTGCCAGCTCACCACCGGATGAGGTGTTGGAGACCCAGTACTTC,CASSPPDEVLETQYF
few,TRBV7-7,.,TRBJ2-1,TGTGCTAGCAGCCCCCTCCCAGGGCGCGATGAGCAGTTCTTC,CASSPLPGRDEQFF
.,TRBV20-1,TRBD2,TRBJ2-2,TGCAGTGTTCCAAGCGGGAGTTACACCGGGGAGCTGTTTTTT,CSVPSGSYTGELFF
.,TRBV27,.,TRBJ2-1,TGTGCCAGCAGCCCTGGTACTAGGAATGGATACAATGAGCAGTTCTTC,CASSPGTRNGYNEQFF
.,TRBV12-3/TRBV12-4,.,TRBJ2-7,TGTGCTTCTGCCGGACAAGCCTACGAGCAGTACTTC,CASAGQAYEQYF